This T cell receptor beta chain emerged from a study of OX40 agonist ivuxolimab in advanced cancers. The study in broad terms: Ivuxolimab was a fully human IgG2 agonistic monoclonal antibody targeting the costimulatory receptor OX40 (CD134). Peripheral TCRbeta sequencing aimed to test whether ivuxolimab altered TCR sequence diversity and caused clonal T-cell expansion. Patients were allowed to have had prior anti-PD-1, anti-PD-L1 or anti-CTLA-4 therapy, and roughly two fifths of the dose-escalation patients had been treated with checkpoint inhibitors. The dose-escalation cohort was 82.7% male with a mean age of approximately 60 years, ranging from roughly 23 to 79. Of the approximately 53 patients in dose escalation, about 20 had hepatocellular carcinoma, roughly 15 had melanoma, 9 had renal cell carcinoma and 9 had head and neck cancer. Intravenous ivuxolimab was administered to patients every 2 weeks at six dose levels: 0.01, 0.1, 0.3, 1.5, 3 and 10 mg/kg. The monotherapy dose-escalation portion (N of about 50 patients) of the phase I ivuxolimab trial is reported in the paper. Three dose-escalation patients achieved partial responses, one with hepatocellular carcinoma and two with cutaneous melanoma.

Genomic DNA was extracted from sorted cells for sequencing of the TCRbeta CDR3 region. TCRbeta CDR3 regions were sequenced using the immunoSEQ Assay. TCRdb re-hosts the immuneACCESS table, in-frame sequences only. Its copies lack some clones; in the studies checked, an unresolved V gene accounts for under half of them, and the cause for the rest is not known. The sample yields around 76,000 clones; approximately 90% were counted once. Approximately 8% of the sample comes from the top ten. In regard to this clone: Its antigen is still unknown. No much larger clonotype is one base removed from it; base qualities were not supplied.

Patients with a history of autoimmune disease or receiving systemic immunosuppression were excluded from the trial. Peripheral blood for TCR sequencing was drawn from every dose cohort at baseline, at cycle 4 day 1 and at cycle 7 day 1. The samples were drawn from a first-in-human, open-label, multicenter phase I dose-escalation trial of ivuxolimab. Adults with locally advanced or metastatic head and neck squamous cell, hepatocellular, melanoma or renal cell carcinoma were enrolled in the trial. Before TCR sequencing, CD4+ T cells and CD8+ T cells from peripheral blood were sorted into separate populations. Broad study findings and their caveats: In the 0.1-3.0 mg/kg groups, partial responders had among the lowest normalized peripheral clonal expansion, particularly in CD8+ T cells. Which antigens the clonally expanded peripheral T cells were specific for was not determined. After ivuxolimab, CD8+ T cells had more expanded clones than CD4+ T cells on average. Low levels of normalized T-cell clonal expansion were also seen in some patients who did not respond. At doses of 0.1 to 3.0 mg/kg, clonal expansion of both CD4+ and CD8+ blood T cells was observed from baseline to week 6.

Including cysteine and phenylalanine, the CDR3 has 16 amino acids. Solely the CDR3 DNA is kept, with 48 bases framed from the first base. At the junction V is shortened by 5 bases and J by 4 bases; bases outside the gene matches: 9. CDR1 is given as MDHEN and CDR2 as SYDVKM, both from the germline V gene. Sequences were derived from CD4+ or CD8+ T cells sorted from blood, sampled in a trial of the OX40 agonist ivuxolimab. The chain joins TRBV28 to TRBJ1-5; TRBD1 aligns with 9 central bases. The TCR comes from an adult with an advanced solid tumor such as melanoma, head and neck, liver or kidney cancer. The bases read TGTGCCAGCAGTCTAAGCCCCGGGACAGGGAATCAGCCCCAGCATTTT. Translated, this gives CASSLSPGTGNQPQHF.